Each of the 25 T cell receptor beta chains below was sequenced from the same sample in a study of T cells after yellow fever vaccination. Each CDR3 protein gets one entry after TCRdb re-called the 5' RACE reads with MiXCR. The table records roughly 85,000 distinct CDR3 sequences, 13% of them present only once. Sequencing used CD8+ T cells not binding an NS4B(214-222) dextramer, sorted from PBMCs, obtained about 20 days after the first yellow fever vaccination. Receptors were obtained from a young man who received the YFV17D yellow fever vaccine.

The V gene is TRBV7-3, the J gene TRBJ2-1, with 9 bases aligning to TRBD1. This CDR3 spans 17 amino acids. Germline loops: CDR1 SGHTA, CDR2 FQGTGA. J lost 5 bases, V lost 5 bases, and 13 bases had no gene match. CDR3 amino acids: CASSINSGTGNHNEQFF. The CDR3 nucleotides are TGTGCCAGCAGCATTAATTCCGGGACAGGGAACCACAATGAGCAGTTCTTC.

The V gene is TRBV27, the J gene TRBJ2-7, with 10 bases that match TRBD1. This CDR3 contains 13 residues. V shed 2 bases, J shed 6 bases, and the junction held 1 base outside the gene matches. The V gene's germline CDR1 is MNHEY and CDR2 SMNVEV (reference sequence). The CDR3 reads CASSLGQGGEQYF. The CDR3 nucleotides are TGTGCCAGCAGTTTAGGACAGGGGGGCGAGCAGTACTTC.

This clonotype was counted a few times. CDR3 nucleotides: TGTGCCAGCAGCTCCCCGGGAGTGGGGGACTATGGCTACACCTTC. It is translated as CASSSPGVGDYGYTF. This chain links TRBV7-8 with TRBJ1-2, with D possibly matching TRBD1 (5 bases). CDR1 and CDR2 (germline): SGHVS, FQNEAQ. The CDR3 runs to 15 residues. V gave up 4 bases and J gave up 3 bases, with 15 bases separating them.

The CDR3 spells CASSPGKNEQFF. As DNA, the CDR3 is TGTGCCAGTAGTCCCGGCAAGAATGAGCAGTTCTTC. The genes are TRBV19 and TRBJ2-1; D uncertain. This CDR3 has 12 residues. Germline V CDR1 and CDR2: LNHDA, SQIVND (reference sequence). The ends were cut back, 5 bases at V and 7 bases at J, with 9 bases in the middle.

The chain links TRBV29-1 to TRBJ2-5; TRBD1 matches 10 bases. Germline V CDR1 and CDR2: SQVTM, ANQGSEA. This CDR3 is 15 amino acids long. J lost 4 bases, V lost 2 bases, and 7 bases had no gene match. CDR3 bases: TGCAGCGTTGAACCCCGGACAGGGGGTGGAGAGACCCAGTACTTC. It specifies CSVEPRTGGGETQYF.

CDR3 in amino acids: CASSLFPDEAFF. The CDR3 DNA reads TGTGCCAGCAGCTTGTTTCCGGACGAAGCTTTCTTT. This rearrangement joins TRBV5-4 to TRBJ1-1; D remains ambiguous. CDR1 SGHNT and CDR2 YYREEE come from the germline V gene (reference sequence). This CDR3 is built from 12 residues. V was clipped by 1 base and J by 8 bases, with 9 bases between them.

The V gene is TRBV4-3, the J gene TRBJ2-3, with D perhaps matching TRBD1 or TRBD2 (5 bases each). V lost 0 bases, J lost 8 bases, and 6 bases lay in between. The germline V gene encodes CDR1 LGHNA and CDR2 YSLEER. This CDR3 spans 12 amino acids. The CDR3 protein is CASSQDGTTQYF. CDR3 nucleotide sequence: TGCGCCAGCAGCCAAGATGGGACTACGCAGTATTTT.

This clonotype was seen a few times. This chain uses TRBV24-1 with TRBJ2-4, with 16 bases fitting TRBD2. This CDR3 region has 20 residues. The J segment lost 0 bases and the V segment lost 9 bases, leaving 13 bases of the junction unmatched. In germline, CDR1 is KGHDR, CDR2 SFDVKD. CDR3 loop: CATPPNPGTSGGVAKNIQYF. CDR3 DNA: TGTGCCACCCCGCCGAATCCCGGGACTAGCGGGGGGGTAGCCAAAAACATTCAGTACTTC.

The sample holds many counts of this clonotype. This chain uses TRBV7-2 with TRBJ2-3, with 13 bases identical to TRBD2. The J segment lost 3 bases and the V segment lost 6 bases, leaving 3 bases of the junction unmatched. Per the germline V gene, CDR1 is SGHTA and CDR2 is FQGNSA. This CDR3 is 15 amino acids long. In DNA form, the CDR3 reads TGTGCCAGCAGGGGACTAGCGGGGAATACAGATACGCAGTATTTT. It is translated as CASRGLAGNTDTQYF.

This chain links TRBV9 with TRBJ2-3, with 7 nucleotides matching TRBD2. CDR1 and CDR2 (germline): SGDLS, YYNGEE. CDR3 size: 14 residues. After removal of 4 bases from V and 2 bases from J, the junction contained 4 bases not matched to a gene. Here the CDR3 reads CASSPGTTTDTQYF. DNA for the CDR3: TGTGCCAGCAGCCCCGGGACTACCACAGATACGCAGTATTTT. The whole variable domain, remainder taken from reference TRBV9 and TRBJ2-3, is DSGVTQTPKHLITATGQRVTLRCSPRSGDLSVYWYQQSLDQGLQFLIQYYNGEERAKGNILERFSAQQFPDLHSELNLSSLELGDSALYFCASSPGTTTDTQYFGPGTRLTVL.

This clonotype was seen a handful of times. This chain connects TRBV7-9 to TRBJ2-3; D assignment may be TRBD1 or TRBD2 (5 bases each). Trimming took 1 base from V and 4 from J, leaving 9 bases between them. This CDR3 region has 14 residues. Germline values: CDR1 SEHNR, CDR2 FQNEAQ (reference sequence). The CDR3 region is CASSLGRGADTQYF. The CDR3 DNA reads TGTGCCAGCAGCTTAGGGAGAGGGGCAGATACGCAGTATTTT.

The sample holds a few counts of this clonotype. This rearrangement joins TRBV6-1 to TRBJ2-7; D remains unclear. Trimming pared 6 bases from V and 1 base from J, leaving 13 bases between. Germline-derived CDR1 and CDR2 are MNHNS and SASEGT. The CDR3 runs 14 residues. The CDR3: CASSLQVNSYEQYV. In nucleotides, the CDR3 is TGTGCCAGCAGCCTGCAGGTGAATTCCTACGAGCAGTACGTC.

The chain employs TRBV15 and TRBJ1-1; D is uncertain. The V gene lost 3 bases and the J gene lost 10 bases, with 18 bases spanning the gap. The length of the CDR3 is 14 residues. CDR1 LNHNV and CDR2 YYDKDF come from the germline V gene (reference sequence). DNA of the CDR3: TGTGCCACCAGCAGCTCGGGGTCTCAAAGAGTAGCTTTCTTT. Translation gives CATSSSGSQRVAFF.

This clonotype has only a few counts. The chain couples TRBV7-9 to TRBJ1-1; no definite D call. This CDR3 has 14 residues. Trimming stripped 6 bases from V and 1 base from J, with 12 bases between. Germline V gene data show CDR1 as SEHNR and CDR2 as FQNEAQ (reference sequence). The CDR3 loop is CASRERRQNTEAFF. In DNA, the CDR3 is TGTGCCAGCAGGGAAAGGCGTCAGAACACTGAAGCTTTCTTT.

The chain carries TRBV6-5 and TRBJ1-1; maybe TRBD1 (5 bases). The V end lost 2 bases, the J end lost 6 bases, and 22 bases lay between the germline ends. This CDR3 is 17 amino acids long. The germline gives CDR1 MNHEY, CDR2 SVGAGI. The CDR3 spells CASSYVEGTGLMSEAFF. For the CDR3, the DNA is TGTGCCAGCAGTTACGTAGAGGGAACGGGGCTAATGTCTGAAGCTTTCTTT.

This chain connects TRBV6-1 to TRBJ1-1; D ambiguous. CDR3 size: 15 residues. The germline V gene encodes CDR1 MNHNS and CDR2 SASEGT. Deletions cut 1 base from V and 8 bases from J, with 17 bases between. The CDR3 here is CASSEELGRNYEAFF. In DNA form, the CDR3 reads TGTGCCAGCAGTGAAGAACTGGGAAGGAACTACGAAGCTTTCTTT.

The rearrangement uses TRBV20-1 and TRBJ1-2, with a tentative D call TRBD1 (5 bases). The V gene's germline CDR1 is DFQATT and CDR2 SNEGSKA (reference sequence). The CDR3 is 16 amino acids. Deletions cut 5 bases from V and 2 bases from J, with 21 bases between. In DNA, the CDR3 is TGCAGTGCTCCAGCCTGGGACGGATGGAACAACTATGGCTACACCTTC. It translates to CSAPAWDGWNNYGYTF.

CDR3 region: CASSLGGGNEQYV. The CDR3 DNA is TGTGCCAGCAGTCTGGGAGGGGGTAACGAGCAGTACGTC. The chain is built from TRBV28 and TRBJ2-7, with a tentative D call TRBD2 (7 bases). Trimming removed 5 bases at V and 5 bases at J, with 13 bases between. CDR3 length: 13 residues. Looked up from germline, CDR1 is MDHEN and CDR2 is SYDVKM.

Regarding this clonotype: One end of the junction fails to match germline, which may point to a read error. The chain recombines TRBV13 with TRBJ2-5, with D possibly being TRBD2 (5 bases). CDR1 is PRHDT, CDR2 FYEKMQ, per germline (reference sequence). CDR3 length: 13 amino acids. The DNA of the CDR3 is TGTGCCAGCAGCGCCGGGAACGAAGAGAACCAGTACTTC. Residues: CASSAGNEENQYF. Drawing the rest from reference TRBV13 and TRBJ2-5, the complete variable domain is AAGVIQSPRHLIKEKRETATLKCYPIPRHDTVYWYQQGPGQDPQFLISFYEKMQSDKGSIPDRFSAQQFSDYHSELNMSSLELGDSALYFCASSAGNEENQYFGPGTRLLVL.

In this sample, this clonotype turned up a few times. The chain recombines TRBV27 with TRBJ2-1; possible D gene TRBD1, 5 bases. V lost 6 bases and J 4 bases, leaving 13 bases between the germline ends. Germline CDR1 MNHEY, CDR2 SMNVEV (reference sequence). The CDR3 extends over 14 amino acids. CDR3 sequence reads: CASRQGSTYNEQFF. The CDR3 DNA follows: TGTGCCAGCAGGCAGGGATCTACGTACAATGAGCAGTTCTTC.

J is TRBJ1-2 and V is TRBV4-1; D may be TRBD1 (5 bases). The V end lost 3 bases, the J end lost 4 bases, and 18 bases lay between the germline ends. The CDR3 extends over 16 amino acids. Germline V gives CDR1 MGHRA, CDR2 YSYEKL. CDR3 residues: CASSHPQGPLFYGYTF. The CDR3 DNA reads as TGCGCCAGCAGCCACCCCCAGGGCCCCCTATTCTATGGCTACACCTTC.

V gene TRBV6-1 combines with J gene TRBJ2-7; D unresolved. V was trimmed by 3 bases and J by 6 bases, leaving 12 bases between them. The CDR3 runs 13 residues. Per the germline V gene, CDR1 is MNHNS and CDR2 is SASEGT. For the CDR3, the DNA is TGTGCCAGCAGTGATTTCGGCTGGGCCGAGCAGTACGTC. As protein: CASSDFGWAEQYV.

This chain joins TRBV18 and TRBJ2-1; possibly TRBD2 for D (5 bases). This CDR3 has 15 amino acids. CDR1 is KGHSH, CDR2 LQKENI, per germline. V lost 2 bases, J lost 6 bases, and 14 bases lay in between. This CDR3 is CASSPSRGLRNEQFF. CDR3 nucleotide sequence: TGTGCCAGCTCACCATCACGGGGTTTGCGCAATGAGCAGTTCTTC.

This clonotype was observed a handful of times. The V call is TRBV4-1, the J call TRBJ2-7, with TRBD1 matching over 7 bases. The trim removed 0 bases at V and 10 bases at J, leaving 9 bases unmatched. CDR3 length equals 14 residues. The germline gives CDR1 MGHRA, CDR2 YSYEKL. The CDR3 DNA follows: TGCGCCAGCAGCCAAGATGTAGGGACAGTCGACCAGTACGTC. Amino acids: CASSQDVGTVDQYV.

This clonotype was found once. This may come from a read error, since a much larger clone is one base off. This likely comes from a read error, as the CDR3 has no conserved phenylalanine or tryptophan at its end. J is TRBJ2-7 and V is TRBV12-3 or TRBV12-4; possible D gene TRBD2, 6 bases. This CDR3 is 12 amino acids long. V lost 3 bases, J lost 4 bases, and 7 bases lay in between. The CDR3 coding sequence is TGTGCCAGCAGTTTTGGGGGGTACGAGCAGTACGGC. It codes for CASSFGGYEQYG.